These T cell receptor beta chains were read from a single sample in a study of identical twins. TCRdb re-called the 5' RACE reads through MiXCR, storing one row per CDR3 protein. This table has 200,000 to 250,000 distinct CDR3 sequences, 5.5% to 7.5% appearing once. This sample was also put to use in a study of T cells expressing NK-cell markers.

Sequenced sample: CD8+ T cells sorted from blood. The receptor source for this set is a woman between 18 and 30 years old in good health. The CDR3 runs from the conserved cysteine through the conserved F or W. The order of the fields is V gene, D gene, CDR3 protein. A D gene is named only where the DNA matches it firmly.

TRBV7-6	TRBD2	CASSLVTSGETQYF
TRBV10-3	TRBD1	CAISGIGQGKNGANVLTF
TRBV28	NA	CASTLGGGWQGRELGNEQFF
TRBV7-2	TRBD2	CASLGRGSRTDTQYF
TRBV11-2	NA	CASSRSNQPQHF
TRBV14	NA	CASSQDTLMEQYF
TRBV10-2	NA	CASSVNTLSSGNTIYF
TRBV5-5	TRBD2	CASSTSGRASGELFF
TRBV5-1	TRBD2	CASGAGVGYEQYF
TRBV5-6	NA	CASSLVYSPLHF
TRBV9	NA	CASSVAGLLTDTQYF
TRBV12-3/TRBV12-4	NA	CASRGTDGSDNEKLFF
TRBV5-1	TRBD2	CASSYRTSGGEQFF
TRBV20-1	NA	CSARAGEGGYTF
TRBV30	TRBD2	CAARGSFPNEQFF
TRBV4-3	TRBD2	CASSQDPAGADGEQYF
TRBV19	TRBD2	CASSILAGDYNEQFF
TRBV6-2/TRBV6-3	TRBD2	CASRGRGLQTEETQYF
TRBV3-1	TRBD2	CASSQVRLAGWGTGELFF
TRBV3-1	NA	CASNSRRSTEAFF
TRBV6-5	NA	CASSSTGGSHEQYF
TRBV20-1	NA	CSARAREGYSNQPQHF
TRBV7-9	NA	CASSWAQGYEQYF
TRBV4-1	NA	CASSQGAEAYEQYF
TRBV6-1	TRBD1	CASSKSGTANTEAFF
TRBV6-5	NA	CASSHGSGELFF
TRBV29-1	TRBD1	CSVRDSYTEAFF
TRBV3-1	NA	CASRVGNNGGEKLFF
TRBV7-9	NA	CASAQRKSSYNEQFF
TRBV7-8	NA	CASSLSGRGDQETQYF
TRBV20-1	NA	CSASPTPSSEQFF
TRBV20-1	TRBD1	CSATGDRGYEQYF
TRBV7-8	NA	CASSLEASAGSTDTQYF
TRBV19	TRBD2	CASSISSGRADTQYF
TRBV9	NA	CASSVDGRLTDTQYF
TRBV4-2	NA	CASSHEGAEGTSMFGETQYF
TRBV20-1	TRBD1	CSAGTADSNQPQHF
TRBV7-9	NA	CASSFLGGNLNEQYF
TRBV5-4	NA	CASSVRDGNYEQYF
TRBV9	NA	CASSPQGGPLNNEQYF
TRBV10-3	NA	CAISERENGYTF
TRBV9	TRBD2	CASSVTSGNRGSYNEQFF
TRBV3-1	NA	CASSQARMSEAFF
TRBV10-3	NA	CAIRGDPGELFF
TRBV28	NA	CASIQGNTGELFF
TRBV27	NA	CASRPYNFEERTEAFF
TRBV12-3/TRBV12-4	NA	CATQAAASGNTIYF
TRBV12-3/TRBV12-4	TRBD1	CASSQDRVQPQHF
TRBV9	TRBD2	CASSARGNEQFF
TRBV12-3/TRBV12-4	NA	CASSFYRDAQYF
TRBV5-4	NA	CASSFAGNKETQYF
TRBV13	NA	CASSSGPRVETEAFF
TRBV7-8	NA	CASSSRKGAVSYEQYF
TRBV15	NA	CATSRWSGGPNEKLFF
TRBV5-1	NA	CASSSYDGEETQYF